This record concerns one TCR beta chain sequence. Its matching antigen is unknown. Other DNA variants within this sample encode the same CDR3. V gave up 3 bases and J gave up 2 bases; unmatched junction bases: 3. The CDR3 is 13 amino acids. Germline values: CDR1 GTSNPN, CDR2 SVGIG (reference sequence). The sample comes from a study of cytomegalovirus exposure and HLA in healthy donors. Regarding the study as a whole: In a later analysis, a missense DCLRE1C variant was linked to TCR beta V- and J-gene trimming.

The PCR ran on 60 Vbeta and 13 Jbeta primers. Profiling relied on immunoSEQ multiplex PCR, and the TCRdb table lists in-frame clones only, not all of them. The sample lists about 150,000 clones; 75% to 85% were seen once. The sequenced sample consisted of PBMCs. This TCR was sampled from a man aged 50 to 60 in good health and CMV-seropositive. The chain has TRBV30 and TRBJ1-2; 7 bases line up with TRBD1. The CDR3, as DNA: TGTGCCTGGAGGACAGGGCGAAACTATGGCTACACCTTC. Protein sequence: CAWRTGRNYGYTF. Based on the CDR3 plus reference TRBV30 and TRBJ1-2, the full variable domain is SQTIHQWPATLVQPVGSPLSLECTVEGTSNPNLYWYRQAAGRGLQLLFYSVGIGQISSEVPQNLSASRPQDRQFILSSKKLLLSDSGFYLCAWRTGRNYGYTFGSGTRLTVV.